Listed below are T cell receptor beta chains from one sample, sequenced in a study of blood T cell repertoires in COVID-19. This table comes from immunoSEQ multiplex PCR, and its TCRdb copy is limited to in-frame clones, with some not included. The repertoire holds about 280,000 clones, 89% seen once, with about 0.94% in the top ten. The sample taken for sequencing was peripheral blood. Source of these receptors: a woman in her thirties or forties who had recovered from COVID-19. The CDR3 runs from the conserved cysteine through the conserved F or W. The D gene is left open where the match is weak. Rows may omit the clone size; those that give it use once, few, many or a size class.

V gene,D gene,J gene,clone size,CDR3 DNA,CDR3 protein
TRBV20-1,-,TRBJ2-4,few,TGCAGTGCTGGGTCTAGCGCCCGGGAATACTTC,CSAGSSAREYF
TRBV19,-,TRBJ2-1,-,TGTGCCAGTAGTATAGGGGGAGCTACTACATGGGATGAGCAGTTCTTC,CASSIGGATTWDEQFF
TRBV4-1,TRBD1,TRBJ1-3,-,TGCGCCAGCAGCCAAGCCCTGGACAGGGGAAACACCATATATTTT,CASSQALDRGNTIYF
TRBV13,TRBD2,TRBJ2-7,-,TGTGCCAGCAGCTTAGGCGGAGCGGGAGCGGATCACGAGCAGTACTTC,CASSLGGAGADHEQYF
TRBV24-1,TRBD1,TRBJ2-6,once,TGTGCCACCAGTGATCGGACAGGGGAGAGCTCTGGGGCCAACGTCCTGACTTTC,CATSDRTGESSGANVLTF
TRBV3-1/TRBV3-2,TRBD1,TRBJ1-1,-,TGTGCCAGCAGCCAGAGAGCAGGGGGCACTGAAGCTTTCTTT,CASSQRAGGTEAFF
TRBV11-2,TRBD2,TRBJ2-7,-,TGTGCCAGCAGCTTAGATCGGTCTGGGGCGGGAGTCTACGAGCAGTACTTC,CASSLDRSGAGVYEQYF
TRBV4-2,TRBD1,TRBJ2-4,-,TGTGCCAGCAGCCAAGAGAGGGACAGGGGAGACATTCAGTACTTC,CASSQERDRGDIQYF
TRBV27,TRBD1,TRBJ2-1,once,TGTGCCAGCAGTTTAAGGGGGCATAATGAGCAGTTCTTC,CASSLRGHNEQFF
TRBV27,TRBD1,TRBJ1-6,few,TGTGCCAGCAGTGTAAGCTACCGGGACAGGGGTAATTCACCCCTCCACTTT,CASSVSYRDRGNSPLHF
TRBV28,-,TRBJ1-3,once,TGTGCCACCCTCGTGGGGGGGGGAAACACCATATATTTT,CATLVGGGNTIYF
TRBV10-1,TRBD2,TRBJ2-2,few,TGCGCCAGCAGTGATGACAGGGCCGGGACTAGCGGGCCCACGAACACCGGGGAGCTGTTTTTT,CASSDDRAGTSGPTNTGELFF
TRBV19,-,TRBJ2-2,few,TGTGCCAGTAATGGATGGTGGGGAGTCGGGAACACCGGGGAGCTGTTTTTT,CASNGWWGVGNTGELFF
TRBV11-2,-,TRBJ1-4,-,TGTGCCAGCAGCCCCCGACAGATCGAAGAAAAACTGTTTTTT,CASSPRQIEEKLFF